The rows below give T cell receptor beta chains drawn from one sample of a study of blood T cells in healthy people across ages. MiXCR, applied by TCRdb to the 5' RACE reads, yields one record per CDR3 protein. The sample holds 1,500,000 or so distinct CDR3 sequences; almost 60% are singletons and the top ten take 6.7%. Sequencing input: blood. The receptors come from a man aged 18 to 29 in good health. CDR3s include the opening cysteine and the closing phenylalanine or tryptophan. The D gene is left open where the match is weak. The size entry is marked missing in some rows and otherwise reads once, few, many or a size class.

V,D,length,J,size,DNA,CDR3
TRBV7-6,-,15,TRBJ2-1,few,TGTGCCAGCAGCCAACCCCGGGAGAGACGCAATGAGCAGTTCTTC,CASSQPRERRNEQFF
TRBV29-1,-,12,TRBJ1-1,few,TGCAGCGTCCCCGGCCCCAACACTGAAGCTTTCTTT,CSVPGPNTEAFF
TRBV3-1,-,13,TRBJ1-1,-,TGTGCCAGCAGACAGAGTATGAACACTGAAGCTTTCTTT,CASRQSMNTEAFF
TRBV3-1,-,14,TRBJ2-5,-,TGTGCCAGCAGACCGGGACTCCCCAAGGGGACCCAGTACTTC,CASRPGLPKGTQYF
TRBV15,TRBD2,17,TRBJ2-7,-,TGTGCCACCAGCAGAGATGCGACTAGCGGGGCCTACTACGAGCAGTACTTC,CATSRDATSGAYYEQYF
TRBV5-1,-,12,TRBJ2-7,-,TGCGCCAGCAGCCAGGGGATCGTGGAGCAGTACTTC,CASSQGIVEQYF
TRBV7-2,-,14,TRBJ1-2,-,TGTGCCAGCAGCTTGGACACCTATAACTATGGCTACACCTTC,CASSLDTYNYGYTF
TRBV11-2,TRBD1,18,TRBJ1-2,-,TGTGCCAGCAGCTTAGGGCCGGGACAGGGGGCGCGAAGCTATGGCTACACCTTC,CASSLGPGQGARSYGYTF
TRBV7-2,-,18,TRBJ2-4,-,TGTGCCAGCAGCTTGATCTCCCGCGGGACGCTAGCCAAAAACATTCAGTACTTC,CASSLISRGTLAKNIQYF
TRBV3-1,TRBD1,14,TRBJ1-1,-,TGTGCCAGCAGCTCGTTACCAGGGGGCACTGAAGCTTTCTTT,CASSSLPGGTEAFF
TRBV7-2,-,15,TRBJ2-3,-,TGTGCCAGCAGCTTAACCGTAAACCCCACAGATACGCAGTATTTT,CASSLTVNPTDTQYF
TRBV11-2,-,14,TRBJ2-7,-,TGTGCCAGCAGCCCACTTCTTAGGGGCTACGAGCAGTACTTC,CASSPLLRGYEQYF
TRBV29-1,TRBD1,13,TRBJ2-7,-,TGCAGCGTACAACAGGGGGCAGACTACGAGCAGTACTTC,CSVQQGADYEQYF
TRBV11-2,-,14,TRBJ2-3,few,TGTGCCAGCAGCTTCCGGGGGGCGGGAGATACGCAGTATTTT,CASSFRGAGDTQYF
TRBV6-1,-,10,TRBJ1-2,-,TGTGCCACGCTTTACTATGGCTACACCTTC,CATLYYGYTF
TRBV2,TRBD1,15,TRBJ2-5,-,TGTGCCAGCAGTGATTCAGGACAGGGAGCAGAGACCCAGTACTTC,CASSDSGQGAETQYF
TRBV12-3/TRBV12-4,TRBD1,15,TRBJ2-1,once,TGTGCCAGCAGTTGGGCCGGGACAGGGTCCAATGAGCAGTTCTTC,CASSWAGTGSNEQFF
TRBV7-2,TRBD2,15,TRBJ2-7,few,TGTGCCAGCAGCCGTTTGAGCGGGGGAGCCTACGAGCAGTACTTC,CASSRLSGGAYEQYF
TRBV20-1,-,14,TRBJ2-3,once,TGCAGTGCTAGCGTCAGCGCCCAAACAGATACGCAGTATTTT,CSASVSAQTDTQYF
TRBV7-9,TRBD2,16,TRBJ2-3,-,TGTGCCAGCAGCCCCAAGGCTAGCGGGAGATCCAGTACGCAGTATTTT,CASSPKASGRSSTQYF
TRBV27,TRBD2,16,TRBJ2-2,-,TGTGCCAGCACCCAAGGACTAGCGAAGTACACCGGGGAGCTGTTTTTT,CASTQGLAKYTGELFF
TRBV4-3,-,13,TRBJ1-2,-,TGCGCCAGCAGCCAAGACGCCCAAGGGGGCTACACCTTC,CASSQDAQGGYTF
TRBV20-1,-,17,TRBJ1-5,-,TGCAGTGCTAGTGCGCAGGGGACGGGGTATGGGGATCAGCCCCAGCATTTT,CSASAQGTGYGDQPQHF
TRBV6-5,-,15,TRBJ1-1,-,TGTGCCAGCAGTTACTTGGGGGGTTCGGGCACTGAAGCTTTCTTT,CASSYLGGSGTEAFF
TRBV27,-,13,TRBJ1-4,-,TGTGCCAGCAGTGCCCTCCCGAGTGAAAAACTGTTTTTT,CASSALPSEKLFF
TRBV5-1,-,16,TRBJ1-1,few,TGCGCCAGCAGCTTGGGACAGCGATACATCAGTACTGAAGCTTTCTTT,CASSLGQRYISTEAFF
TRBV29-1,-,15,TRBJ1-4,-,TGCAGCGTTGAAAAGGCTGAAGTAACTAATGAAAAACTGTTTTTT,CSVEKAEVTNEKLFF
TRBV28,TRBD1,14,TRBJ1-2,-,TGTGCCAGCGGTAGACAGGGAATGAACTATGGCTACACCTTC,CASGRQGMNYGYTF
TRBV5-5,-,13,TRBJ2-1,-,TGTGCCAGCAGCCTCCGACTCGAATTTGAGCGGTTCTTC,CASSLRLEFERFF
TRBV29-1,-,11,TRBJ2-5,-,TGCAGCGCCACGCTAGTAGGGGAGCAGTACTTC,CSATLVGEQYF
TRBV7-9,-,13,TRBJ2-7,-,TGTGCCAGCAGCGACGGGGTGTTCGGGGAGCAGTACTTC,CASSDGVFGEQYF
TRBV6-2/TRBV6-3,-,14,TRBJ1-5,once,TGTGCCAGCGGACAGAGTTATAGCAATCAGCCCCAGCATTTT,CASGQSYSNQPQHF
TRBV12-3/TRBV12-4,TRBD2,17,TRBJ2-2,-,TGTGCCAGCAGTGCGTTACTAGCGGGGGACGTCACCGGGGAGCTGTTTTTT,CASSALLAGDVTGELFF
TRBV4-1,TRBD1,13,TRBJ1-4,-,TGCGCCAGCAGCGGGGACAGCTTAGAAAAACTGTTTTTT,CASSGDSLEKLFF
TRBV20-1,-,15,TRBJ1-1,-,TGCAGTGCTAGAGTTTGGGGACAAATGAACACTGAAGCTTTCTTT,CSARVWGQMNTEAFF
TRBV27,TRBD2,16,TRBJ2-1,-,TGTGCCAGCAGTTTAACTAGCGGGAGGGCCGGGAATGAGCAGTTCTTC,CASSLTSGRAGNEQFF
TRBV6-6,-,16,TRBJ2-1,-,TGTGCCAGCAGTGGCGAAGGAACAACACATTACAATGAGCAGTTCTTC,CASSGEGTTHYNEQFF
TRBV6-2/TRBV6-3,-,12,TRBJ1-2,-,TGTGCCAGCAGTATTACTAACTATGGCTACACCTTC,CASSITNYGYTF
TRBV10-3,TRBD2,15,TRBJ2-3,-,TGTGCCATCAAAGGGACTAGCGGAAACACAGATACGCAGTATTTT,CAIKGTSGNTDTQYF
TRBV7-2,-,13,TRBJ2-3,-,TGTGCCAGCAACCCGTCGGGCCCAGATACGCAGTATTTT,CASNPSGPDTQYF
TRBV9,TRBD2,20,TRBJ2-1,-,TGTGCCAGCAGCATCCAATTATGGACTAGCGGGGGTGGTTCCTACAATGAGCAGTTCTTC,CASSIQLWTSGGGSYNEQFF
TRBV10-3,-,15,TRBJ1-2,-,TGTGCCATCAGTGAGTCCCCGCAGGGGAACTATGGCTACACCTTC,CAISESPQGNYGYTF
TRBV14,-,16,TRBJ2-4,-,TGTGCCAGCAGCCAAGCAGCCGGGACCCCTACCTACGGGCAGTACTTC,CASSQAAGTPTYGQYF